The clone carrying this TCR beta chain was picked up many times. What it binds is not known. The data were obtained in a study of T-cell memory formation after mild COVID-19. Germline CDR1 is LGHNA and CDR2 is YSLEER. CDR3 length: 14 residues. V lost 2 bases to trimming and J lost 3 bases, with 9 bases between them. Study-wide results and caveats: For contracting clones, CD4+ ones sat mainly in CM and EM, CD8+ in EMRA. Certain responding clones were present in pre-infection memory, suggesting participation of cross-reactive memory.

5'RACE, which relied on constant-segment primers, yielded TCR alpha and TCR beta cDNA libraries carrying sample barcodes and UMIs. MiXCR, run by TCRdb on the 5' RACE reads, gives a single entry per CDR3 protein. The data hold 65,000 to 100,000 distinct CDR3 sequences, with roughly 12% observed a single time. The sequencing sample was made of PBMCs or a T cell subset sorted from them (not recorded which). The clonotype was recovered from a man younger than 35 who had mild COVID-19 (a few samples of this study predate the infection). Cell type and time point are not known. V and J are TRBV4-3 and TRBJ2-3, with D tentatively TRBD2 (6 bases). The CDR3 sequence: CASSQWRETDTQYF. For the CDR3, the DNA is TGCGCCAGCAGCCAATGGAGGGAGACAGATACGCAGTATTTT.